This entry describes one T cell receptor (beta chain). The data stem from a study of blood T cell repertoires in COVID-19. The germline CDR1 and CDR2 sequences are MNHEY and SVGAGI. The CDR3 covers 15 residues. The V end lost 7 bases, the J end lost 5 bases, and 20 bases lay between the germline ends. This table comes from immunoSEQ multiplex PCR, and its TCRdb copy is limited to in-frame clones, with some not included. The sample includes around 36,000 clones, about 89% of them seen just once. The gene calls are TRBV6-5 and TRBJ1-1, with D possibly matching TRBD1 (5 bases). The TCR comes from a human donor in a cohort sampled during active COVID-19. The sample consisted of peripheral blood. The CDR3 bases are TGTGCCAGCAACCCTAACGTACAGGTTGGGACTGAAGCTTTCTTT. Protein sequence: CASNPNVQVGTEAFF.